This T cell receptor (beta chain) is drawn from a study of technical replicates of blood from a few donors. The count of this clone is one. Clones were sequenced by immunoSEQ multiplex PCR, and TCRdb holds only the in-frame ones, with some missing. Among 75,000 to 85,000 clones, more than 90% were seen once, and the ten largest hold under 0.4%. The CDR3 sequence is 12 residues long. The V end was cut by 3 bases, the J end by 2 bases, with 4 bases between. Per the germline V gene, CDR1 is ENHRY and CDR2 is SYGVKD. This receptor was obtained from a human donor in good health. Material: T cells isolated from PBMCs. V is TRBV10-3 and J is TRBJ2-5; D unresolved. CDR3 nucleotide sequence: TGTGCCATCAGTGACCTTCAAGAGACCCAGTACTTC. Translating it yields CAISDLQETQYF.